This TCR beta chain was profiled in a study of OX40 agonist ivuxolimab in advanced cancers. Study background: Those treated in dose escalation had hepatocellular carcinoma, melanoma, renal cell cancer or head and neck cancer. Participants, 80% to 90% male, averaged roughly 60 years of age, ranging from about 20 to 80.

The germline V gene has CDR1 LGHNA and CDR2 YNFKEQ. V shed 1 base, J shed 5 bases, and the junction held 9 bases outside the gene matches. The CDR3 contains 17 residues. As for this clone: The antigen remains undetermined.

General study results and limits: Expanded clones tended on average to be more numerous among CD8+ T cells than CD4+.

Only in-frame clones appear in the TCRdb table, and some are missing; sequencing was by immunoSEQ multiplex PCR. The table records more than 9,000 clones, approximately 69% of them present only once. The receptor's source is an adult with an advanced solid tumor such as melanoma, head and neck, liver or kidney cancer. This rearrangement joins TRBV4-2 to TRBJ2-3; 10 bases fit TRBD2. The sample in question was CD4+ or CD8+ T cells sorted from blood, obtained in a trial of the OX40 agonist ivuxolimab. The CDR3 DNA is TGTGCCAGCAGCCAAGTGGCTAGCGGGAGTAGGGAAGATACGCAGTATTTT. Amino acid sequence: CASSQVASGSREDTQYF.